The 15 T cell receptor beta chains below come from one sample, sequenced in a study. The TRBV12-4/TRBJ1-2 clonotypes were amplified using barcode primers with ligated adaptors. TCRdb re-analysed the multiplex PCR reads in MiXCR, keeping a single row per CDR3 protein. The sample includes around 260 distinct CDR3 sequences, 35% to 40% of them seen just once. Input material: naive CD4+ T cells sorted from blood. Subset denoted: naive CD4+ T cells, CD4+CD45RA+CD25-. Receptors were obtained from a female donor with breast cancer.

This chain uses TRBV12-3 or TRBV12-4 with TRBJ1-2; possible D gene TRBD1, 5 bases. Deletions cut 1 base from V and 2 bases from J, with 11 bases between. This CDR3 is built from 15 residues. CDR3: CASSLGDAANYGYTF. Here the CDR3 DNA reads TGTGCCAGCAGTTTAGGGGACGCCGCCAACTATGGCTACACCTTC.

This clonotype is labeled as hyperexpanded (1% or more). The CDR3 DNA is TGTGCCAGCAGACAGGGAGGGAATGGCTACACCTTC. Amino acid sequence: CASRQGGNGYTF. The chain carries TRBV12-3 or TRBV12-4 and TRBJ1-2; the D gene is possibly TRBD1 (6 bases). The CDR3 loop spans 12 amino acids. Trimming removed 6 bases at V and 6 bases at J, with 11 bases between.

In this sample, this clonotype turned up once. The chain uses TRBV12-3 or TRBV12-4 and TRBJ1-2; D gene ambiguous. CDR3 length: 14 residues. Between the trimmed V and J ends, which lost 2 bases and 3 bases, there was a span of 10 bases. The CDR3 loop reads CASSLIGTDYGYTF. The CDR3 DNA reads as TGTGCCAGCAGTTTAATTGGCACGGACTATGGCTACACCTTC.

V is TRBV12-3 or TRBV12-4 and J is TRBJ1-2; D call uncertain. V was clipped by 6 bases and J by 4 bases, with 18 bases between them. CDR3 size: 15 residues. CDR3 DNA: TGTGCCAGCAGCCAAGGCCCGAGCGGGAGCTATGGCTACACCTTC. Protein product: CASSQGPSGSYGYTF.

This clonotype has a single count. This rearrangement joins TRBV12-3 or TRBV12-4 to TRBJ1-2; D not resolved. V was cut by 3 bases and J by 4 bases, with 12 bases left in between. This CDR3 has 14 residues. This chain's CDR3 is CASSFTLDGYGYTF. CDR3 coding DNA: TGTGCCAGCAGTTTCACCCTCGATGGCTATGGCTACACCTTC.

This clonotype has only one observation. This chain uses TRBV12-3 or TRBV12-4 with TRBJ1-2; 10 nucleotides align to TRBD1. This CDR3 region has 13 residues. The V gene end was trimmed by 5 bases and the J gene end by 6 bases; junction bases not matched to a gene: 3. The CDR3 DNA reads TGTGCCAGCAGTCCCGGGACAGGGGATGGCTACACCTTC. This encodes CASSPGTGDGYTF.

This chain connects TRBV12-3 or TRBV12-4 to TRBJ1-2; D ambiguous. The V gene lost 0 bases and the J gene lost 6 bases, with 11 bases spanning the gap. There are 14 residues in the CDR3. Here the CDR3 reads CASSLALAFHGYTF. In DNA, the CDR3 is TGTGCCAGCAGTTTAGCGCTTGCATTCCATGGCTACACCTTC.

This clonotype has a count of ten or more. The chain has TRBV12-3 or TRBV12-4 and TRBJ1-2; D is ambiguous. Deletions cut 7 bases from V and 4 bases from J, with 13 bases between. The CDR3 sequence is 13 residues long. CDR3 coding DNA: TGTGCCAGCACCCTAGGAGGCCGCTATGGCTACACCTTC. Protein product: CASTLGGRYGYTF.

This clonotype is large by share. The V call is TRBV12-3 or TRBV12-4, the J call TRBJ1-2, with a weak D call TRBD1 (5 bases). This CDR3 contains 13 residues. The germline V and J ends were trimmed by 6 bases and 8 bases, with 16 bases remaining between them. The CDR3 DNA follows: TGTGCCAGCAGCCTGACGGGGACGGACGGCTACACCTTC. Encoded protein: CASSLTGTDGYTF.

By sample share, this clonotype is large. The chain joins TRBV12-3 or TRBV12-4 to TRBJ1-2, with 9 bases identical to TRBD1. V lost 6 bases and J lost 5; bases outside the gene matches: 7. The CDR3 contains 14 residues. CDR3: CASSLTGQGYGYTF. The DNA for the CDR3 is TGTGCCAGCAGCCTGACGGGACAGGGATATGGCTACACCTTC.

This clonotype is medium-sized within its sample. The chain carries TRBV12-3 or TRBV12-4 and TRBJ1-2; D ambiguous. The CDR3 contains 12 residues. Between the trimmed V and J ends, which lost 4 bases and 9 bases, there was a span of 12 bases. The CDR3 sequence is CASSSKLPCYTF. The CDR3 nucleotides read TGTGCCAGCAGTTCCAAGCTACCGTGCTACACCTTC.

This clonotype is labeled as large (0.1 to 1%). The V and J genes are TRBV12-3 or TRBV12-4 and TRBJ1-2; 7 nucleotides align to TRBD1. This CDR3 spans 15 amino acids. V was clipped by 4 bases and J by 0 bases; unmatched bases: 5. The CDR3 spells CASSWGQLTNYGYTF. As DNA, the CDR3 is TGTGCCAGCAGTTGGGGACAGCTTACTAACTATGGCTACACCTTC.

The chain recombines TRBV12-3 or TRBV12-4 with TRBJ1-2, with D uncertain. CDR3 length equals 13 residues. V lost 5 bases to trimming and J lost 4 bases, with 11 bases between them. CDR3 coding DNA: TGTGCCAGCAGTAAAACACGGACCTATGGCTACACCTTC. It yields the protein CASSKTRTYGYTF.

Ten or more counts support this clonotype. The V gene is TRBV12-3 or TRBV12-4, the J gene TRBJ1-2, with D maybe TRBD1 (5 bases). Trimming pared 4 bases from V and 2 bases from J, leaving 8 bases between. This CDR3 has 13 residues. The CDR3 region is CASSSGRNYGYTF. CDR3 coding DNA: TGTGCCAGCAGTTCGGGACGGAACTATGGCTACACCTTC.

This clonotype qualifies as large. The chain couples TRBV12-3 or TRBV12-4 to TRBJ1-2, with D possibly being TRBD1 (6 bases). The V and J ends lost 5 bases and 3 bases respectively, with 16 bases between them. This CDR3 is built from 15 residues. CDR3 in amino acids: CASSDRFLAYYGYTF. CDR3 in DNA: TGTGCCAGCAGTGACAGGTTCCTGGCCTACTATGGCTACACCTTC.